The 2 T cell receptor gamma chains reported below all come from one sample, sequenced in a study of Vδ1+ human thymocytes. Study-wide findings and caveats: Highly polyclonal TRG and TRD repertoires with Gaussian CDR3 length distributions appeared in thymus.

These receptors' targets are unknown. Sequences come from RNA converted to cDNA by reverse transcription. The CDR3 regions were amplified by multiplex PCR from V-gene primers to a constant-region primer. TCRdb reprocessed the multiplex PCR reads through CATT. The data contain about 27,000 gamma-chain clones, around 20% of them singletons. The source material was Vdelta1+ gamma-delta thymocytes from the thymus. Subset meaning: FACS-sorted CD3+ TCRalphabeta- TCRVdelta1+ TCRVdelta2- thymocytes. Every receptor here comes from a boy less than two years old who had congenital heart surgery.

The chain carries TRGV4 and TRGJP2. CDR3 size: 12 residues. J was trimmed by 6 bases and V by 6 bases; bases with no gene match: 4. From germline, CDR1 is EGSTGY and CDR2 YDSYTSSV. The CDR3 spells CATWSCDWIKTF. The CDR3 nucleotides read TGTGCCACCTGGAGCTGTGATTGGATCAAGACGTTT.

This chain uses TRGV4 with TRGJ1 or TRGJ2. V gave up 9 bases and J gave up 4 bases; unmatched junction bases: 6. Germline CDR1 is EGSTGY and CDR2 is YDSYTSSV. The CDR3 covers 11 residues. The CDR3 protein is CATRGYYKKLF. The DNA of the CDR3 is TGTGCCACCCGCGGCTATTATAAGAAACTCTTT.